One and the same sample provided the 2 T cell receptor beta chains below, sequenced in a study of T cells in Graves' hyperthyroidism and ophthalmopathy. Authors of the study amplified TCR beta CDR3 regions from RNA transcripts. The primer set for the first-round RT-PCR of the TCR CDR3 was HTBI. TCRdb re-analysed the multiplex PCR reads in MiXCR, keeping a single row per CDR3 protein. Of 250,000 to 300,000 distinct CDR3 sequences listed, about 15% are singletons. Sequences were obtained from blood. The receptors originated from a woman in her forties or fifties with Graves' hyperthyroidism that later progressed to Graves' ophthalmopathy.

This clonotype came up a few times. The rearrangement joins TRBV2 to TRBJ2-7, with 11 bases identical to TRBD2. V was pared by 10 bases and J by 3 bases, with 2 bases of the junction left unmatched. Germline values: CDR1 SNHLY, CDR2 FYNNEI. The CDR3 runs 12 residues. Written as DNA, the CDR3 is TGTGCCATCCTAGCGGGAGGCTACGAGCAGTACTTC. It specifies CAILAGGYEQYF.

This clonotype appeared a few times. The chain employs TRBV9 and TRBJ2-7, with TRBD1 identical over 9 bases. The CDR3 length is 15 residues. The V segment lost 0 bases and the J segment 4 bases; nucleotides outside the gene matches: 5. Germline CDR1 is SGDLS and CDR2 is YYNGEE. The DNA for the CDR3 is TGTGCCAGCAGCGTAGCGGGGACAGGGAGTTACGAGCAGTACTTC. Residues: CASSVAGTGSYEQYF.